The entry below describes one T cell receptor (beta chain). The sample comes from a study of CD8 T cells in Susac syndrome. In blood CD8+ and CD4+ T cells, TCR beta underwent sequencing. It was healthy donors who served as the controls, matched for age and sex. Bulk CD8+ and CD4+ cells came from magnetic negative isolation; CD8+ TEMRA by FACS. Random hexamers served to reverse transcribe about 0.5 to 1 ug RNA. Amplification of TCR beta CDR3 by immunoSEQ multiplex PCR spanned 54 Vbeta and 13 Jbeta. TCRdb ran MiXCR on the immunoSEQ multiplex PCR reads and lists one entry per CDR3 protein. The sample carries about 160,000 distinct CDR3 sequences, roughly 93% recorded once. Sequenced material: CD4+ T cells from PBMCs. The source of this sequence is a human donor in good health.

DNA of the CDR3: TGTGCCAGTAGTATCGGCGGCTCTGGGGCCAACGTCCTGACTTTC. Its protein product is CASSIGGSGANVLTF. V gene TRBV19 combines with J gene TRBJ2-6; no clear D gene. The V and J ends lost 3 bases and 0 bases respectively, with 6 bases between them. The CDR3 extends over 15 amino acids. Per germline, CDR1 LNHDA and CDR2 SQIVND (reference sequence).